The rows below give T cell receptor beta chains drawn from one sample of a study of cytomegalovirus exposure and HLA in healthy donors. Libraries were prepared by immunoSEQ multiplex PCR; TCRdb keeps only in-frame clonotypes and omits some of them. The data contain over 200,000 clones, over 80% of them singletons. The sequenced sample consisted of PBMCs. Receptors were obtained from a woman younger than 35 in good health and CMV-seronegative. Each CDR3 is given with its conserved first and last residue. Each record gives: V gene, clone size, D gene, J gene, CDR3 DNA, CDR3 protein. The D gene is left open where the match is weak. Expanded clones get a size class; other rows say once, few or many, or leave the size out.

v_gene: TRBV19; abundance: .; d_gene: .; j_gene: TRBJ1-5; CDR3nt: TGTGCCAGTAGCCTCAGGTTTAGCAATCAGCCCCAGCATTTT; CDR3aa: CASSLRFSNQPQHF
v_gene: TRBV15; abundance: .; d_gene: TRBD1; j_gene: TRBJ1-4; CDR3nt: TGTGCCACCAGCAGAGAACGAGGGGGCAGTGAAAAACTGTTTTTT; CDR3aa: CATSRERGGSEKLFF
v_gene: TRBV6-5; abundance: .; d_gene: .; j_gene: TRBJ2-2; CDR3nt: TGTGCCAGCAGTTACCTAGCGACGAACACCGGGGAGCTGTTTTTT; CDR3aa: CASSYLATNTGELFF
v_gene: TRBV5-8; abundance: .; d_gene: .; j_gene: TRBJ1-6; CDR3nt: TGTGCCAGCAGCGCGGGACGGGTTTTGCATTCACCCCTCCACTTT; CDR3aa: CASSAGRVLHSPLHF
v_gene: TRBV13; abundance: .; d_gene: .; j_gene: TRBJ1-5; CDR3nt: TGTGCCAGCAGCAGCGGGGTGAATCAGCCCCAGCATTTT; CDR3aa: CASSSGVNQPQHF
v_gene: TRBV27; abundance: .; d_gene: TRBD2; j_gene: TRBJ2-7; CDR3nt: TGTGCCAGCAGTTTTACTGTGACTAGCGTCTACGAGCAGTACTTC; CDR3aa: CASSFTVTSVYEQYF
v_gene: TRBV27; abundance: .; d_gene: .; j_gene: TRBJ2-1; CDR3nt: TGTGCCAGCTCCCCGAGAGGGCGGAATGAGCAGTTCTTC; CDR3aa: CASSPRGRNEQFF
v_gene: TRBV29-1; abundance: .; d_gene: .; j_gene: TRBJ2-7; CDR3nt: TGCAGCGTTGAAGATACGGGGCTTGATTCCTACGAGCAGTACTTC; CDR3aa: CSVEDTGLDSYEQYF
v_gene: TRBV6-6; abundance: .; d_gene: .; j_gene: TRBJ1-1; CDR3nt: TGTGCCAGCAGTTCGTCCGGGACGGGGAACACTGAAGCTTTCTTT; CDR3aa: CASSSSGTGNTEAFF
v_gene: TRBV6-1; abundance: .; d_gene: .; j_gene: TRBJ2-5; CDR3nt: TGTGCCAGCAGTGAGGCCCAGGGGTGGCTAGAGACCCAGTACTTC; CDR3aa: CASSEAQGWLETQYF
v_gene: TRBV4-1; abundance: .; d_gene: .; j_gene: TRBJ1-2; CDR3nt: TGCGCCAGCAGCCAAGATACCAGGAGGAGGGAAGGCTACACCTTC; CDR3aa: CASSQDTRRREGYTF
v_gene: TRBV27; abundance: .; d_gene: TRBD2; j_gene: TRBJ2-7; CDR3nt: TGTGCCAGCGGCCGTGGGGTAGCGGGAGGGCCCATCTACGAGCAGTACTTC; CDR3aa: CASGRGVAGGPIYEQYF
v_gene: TRBV2; abundance: .; d_gene: .; j_gene: TRBJ1-2; CDR3nt: TGTGCCAGCAGTGAACTTTCAGCCGGCTTCTATGGCTACACCTTC; CDR3aa: CASSELSAGFYGYTF
v_gene: TRBV2; abundance: .; d_gene: .; j_gene: TRBJ1-1; CDR3nt: TGTGCCAGCACCCCCGAGTGGGGGCGGCTTGAAGCTTTCTTT; CDR3aa: CASTPEWGRLEAFF
v_gene: TRBV4-1; abundance: .; d_gene: TRBD1; j_gene: TRBJ2-7; CDR3nt: TGCGCCAGCAGCCTTCTCCCCGGGACAGGCTACGAGCAGTACTTC; CDR3aa: CASSLLPGTGYEQYF
v_gene: TRBV5-6; abundance: once; d_gene: TRBD1; j_gene: TRBJ1-1; CDR3nt: TGTGCCAGCAGCTTTATTGACAGGGGGAACACTGAAGCTTTCTTT; CDR3aa: CASSFIDRGNTEAFF
v_gene: TRBV6-6; abundance: few; d_gene: .; j_gene: TRBJ1-6; CDR3nt: TGTGCCAGCAGCTTGCAGGGTGGGGAGAATTCACCCCTCCACTTT; CDR3aa: CASSLQGGENSPLHF
v_gene: TRBV27; abundance: .; d_gene: TRBD1; j_gene: TRBJ1-2; CDR3nt: TGTGCCAGCAGTTTACCGGGACAGTATGGCTACACCTTC; CDR3aa: CASSLPGQYGYTF
v_gene: TRBV4-1; abundance: few; d_gene: .; j_gene: TRBJ2-7; CDR3nt: TGCGCCAGCAGCCAAATTCCGGGCTACGAGCAGTACTTC; CDR3aa: CASSQIPGYEQYF
v_gene: TRBV4-2; abundance: .; d_gene: .; j_gene: TRBJ2-1; CDR3nt: TGTGCCAGCAGCCAAGATGTCGGGTTCAATGAGCAGTTCTTC; CDR3aa: CASSQDVGFNEQFF
v_gene: TRBV14; abundance: .; d_gene: .; j_gene: TRBJ2-2; CDR3nt: TGTGCCAGCAGCCAACGTAAACAGGGGAACACCGGGGAGCTGTTTTTT; CDR3aa: CASSQRKQGNTGELFF
v_gene: TRBV12-5; abundance: once; d_gene: TRBD1; j_gene: TRBJ2-1; CDR3nt: TGTGCTAGTGCCACGACAGGGAGCCCCAATGAGCAGTTCTTC; CDR3aa: CASATTGSPNEQFF
v_gene: TRBV4-1; abundance: few; d_gene: TRBD1; j_gene: TRBJ2-1; CDR3nt: TGCGCCAGCAGCCAAACAGGGGGCAATGAGCAGTTCTTC; CDR3aa: CASSQTGGNEQFF
v_gene: TRBV30; abundance: once; d_gene: .; j_gene: TRBJ2-1; CDR3nt: TGTGCCTGGAGACAGTCAAACAATGAGCAGTTCTTC; CDR3aa: CAWRQSNNEQFF
v_gene: TRBV5-4; abundance: .; d_gene: TRBD1; j_gene: TRBJ1-2; CDR3nt: TGTGCCAGCAGCTTGGTCGGGCAGGGGGCAGGCGGCTACACCTTC; CDR3aa: CASSLVGQGAGGYTF
v_gene: TRBV2; abundance: .; d_gene: TRBD1; j_gene: TRBJ1-1; CDR3nt: TGTGCCAGCAGTGACCCAAGCCAGAGACAGGGAGACACTGAAGCTTTCTTT; CDR3aa: CASSDPSQRQGDTEAFF
v_gene: TRBV9; abundance: .; d_gene: .; j_gene: TRBJ1-2; CDR3nt: TGTGCCAGCAGCCTTCACGACGGCCCAGAGGGCTACACCTTC; CDR3aa: CASSLHDGPEGYTF
v_gene: TRBV2; abundance: .; d_gene: TRBD1; j_gene: TRBJ1-4; CDR3nt: TGTGCCAGCAGTGACCGGGTTTGGACAGGGAATGAAAAACTGTTTTTT; CDR3aa: CASSDRVWTGNEKLFF
v_gene: TRBV19; abundance: .; d_gene: .; j_gene: TRBJ1-2; CDR3nt: TGTGCCAGTAGTACTGCAGGACAGAACTATGGCTACACCTTC; CDR3aa: CASSTAGQNYGYTF
v_gene: TRBV27; abundance: once; d_gene: .; j_gene: TRBJ2-6; CDR3nt: TGTGCCAGCAGTACCCAGACCGACTACTGGATGGGGGCCAACGTCCTGACTTTC; CDR3aa: CASSTQTDYWMGANVLTF
v_gene: TRBV28; abundance: few; d_gene: .; j_gene: TRBJ2-5; CDR3nt: TGTGCCAGCGGTACGTCCGGGGCGAGGATAGAGACCCAGTACTTC; CDR3aa: CASGTSGARIETQYF
v_gene: TRBV6-5; abundance: .; d_gene: TRBD1; j_gene: TRBJ1-1; CDR3nt: TGTGCCAGCAGTTACAAGCCGGGGACAGTGAACACTGAAGCTTTCTTT; CDR3aa: CASSYKPGTVNTEAFF
v_gene: TRBV5-1; abundance: .; d_gene: .; j_gene: TRBJ2-4; CDR3nt: TGCGCCAGCAGCTTGGGGGCAGGCCTAGACCCAAGGATTCAGTACTTC; CDR3aa: CASSLGAGLDPRIQYF
v_gene: TRBV6-5; abundance: .; d_gene: .; j_gene: TRBJ2-7; CDR3nt: TGTGCCAGCAGTTACTCCACAGGGTTCGACGAGCAGTACTTC; CDR3aa: CASSYSTGFDEQYF
v_gene: TRBV6-1; abundance: .; d_gene: .; j_gene: TRBJ2-3; CDR3nt: TGTGCCAGCAGTGTCTCGGGGGCTAGCACAGATACGCAGTATTTT; CDR3aa: CASSVSGASTDTQYF
v_gene: TRBV5-1; abundance: few; d_gene: TRBD1; j_gene: TRBJ1-2; CDR3nt: TGCGCCAGCAGCGAGGACAGGGTCTATGGCTACACCTTC; CDR3aa: CASSEDRVYGYTF
v_gene: TRBV6-5; abundance: .; d_gene: TRBD1; j_gene: TRBJ2-5; CDR3nt: TGTGCCAGCAGCCCCGACAGGGCTGAGACCCAGTACTTC; CDR3aa: CASSPDRAETQYF